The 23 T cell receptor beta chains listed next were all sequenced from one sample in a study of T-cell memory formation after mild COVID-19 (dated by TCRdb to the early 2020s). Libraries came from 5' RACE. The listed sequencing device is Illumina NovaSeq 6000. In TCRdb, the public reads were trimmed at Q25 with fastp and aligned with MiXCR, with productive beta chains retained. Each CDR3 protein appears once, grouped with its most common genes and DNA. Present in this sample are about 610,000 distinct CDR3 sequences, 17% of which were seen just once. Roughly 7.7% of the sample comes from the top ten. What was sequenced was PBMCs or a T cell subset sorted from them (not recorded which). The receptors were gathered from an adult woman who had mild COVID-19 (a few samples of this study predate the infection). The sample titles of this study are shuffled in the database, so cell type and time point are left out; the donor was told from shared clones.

The CDR3 is CAISPGQGNEQFF. CDR3 DNA: TGTGCCATCAGTCCGGGACAGGGCAATGAGCAGTTCTTC. V and J are TRBV10-3 and TRBJ2-1, with TRBD1 identical over 9 bases. J lost 6 bases, V lost 5 bases, and 2 bases had no gene match. Per germline, CDR1 ENHRY and CDR2 SYGVKD. CDR3 size: 13 residues.

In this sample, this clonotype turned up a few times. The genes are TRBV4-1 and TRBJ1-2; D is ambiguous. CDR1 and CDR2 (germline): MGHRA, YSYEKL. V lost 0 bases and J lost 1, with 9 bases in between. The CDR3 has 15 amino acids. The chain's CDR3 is CASSQEPAINYGYTF. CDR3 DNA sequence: TGCGCCAGCAGCCAAGAGCCGGCAATTAACTATGGCTACACCTTC.

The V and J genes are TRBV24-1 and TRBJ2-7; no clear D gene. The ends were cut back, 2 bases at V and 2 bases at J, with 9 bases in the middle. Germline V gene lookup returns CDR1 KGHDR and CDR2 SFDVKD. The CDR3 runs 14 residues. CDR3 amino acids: CATSDWSDAYEQYF. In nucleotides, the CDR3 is TGTGCCACCAGTGATTGGTCAGACGCCTACGAGCAGTACTTC.

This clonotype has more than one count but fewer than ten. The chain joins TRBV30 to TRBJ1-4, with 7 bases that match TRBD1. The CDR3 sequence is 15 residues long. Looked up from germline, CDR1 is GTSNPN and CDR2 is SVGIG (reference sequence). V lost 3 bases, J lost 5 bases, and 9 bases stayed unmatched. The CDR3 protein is CAWSRRDSLNEKLFF. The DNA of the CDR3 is TGTGCCTGGAGCCGACGGGACAGCCTAAATGAAAAACTGTTTTTT. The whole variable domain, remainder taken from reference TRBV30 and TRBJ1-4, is SQTIHQWPATLVQPVGSPLSLECTVEGTSNPNLYWYRQAAGRGLQLLFYSVGIGQISSEVPQNLSASRPQDRQFILSSKKLLLSDSGFYLCAWSRRDSLNEKLFFGSGTQLSVL.

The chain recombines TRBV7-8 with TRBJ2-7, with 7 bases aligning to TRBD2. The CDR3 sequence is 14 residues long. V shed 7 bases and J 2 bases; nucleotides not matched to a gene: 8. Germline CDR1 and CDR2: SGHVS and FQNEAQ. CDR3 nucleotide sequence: TGTGCCAGCAATTTACTCGGGGGGACCTACGAGCAGTACTTC. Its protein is CASNLLGGTYEQYF.

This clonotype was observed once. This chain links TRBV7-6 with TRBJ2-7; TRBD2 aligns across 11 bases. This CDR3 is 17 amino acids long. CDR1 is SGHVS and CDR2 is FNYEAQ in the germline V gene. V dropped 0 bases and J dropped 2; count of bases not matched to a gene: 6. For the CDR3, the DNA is TGTGCCAGCAGCTTAGCTAGTCCTAGCGGGAGGCCCTACGAGCAGTACTTC. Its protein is CASSLASPSGRPYEQYF.

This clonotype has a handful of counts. The CDR3 bases are TGCAGCGTTGAAGGGACAGGGTTGGCCGGGGAGCTGTTTTTT. Amino acid sequence: CSVEGTGLAGELFF. The chain employs TRBV29-1 and TRBJ2-2; 8 positions match TRBD1. Germline loops: CDR1 SQVTM, CDR2 ANQGSEA. The CDR3 sequence is 14 residues long. The V segment lost 1 base and the J segment 6 bases; nucleotides outside the gene matches: 4.

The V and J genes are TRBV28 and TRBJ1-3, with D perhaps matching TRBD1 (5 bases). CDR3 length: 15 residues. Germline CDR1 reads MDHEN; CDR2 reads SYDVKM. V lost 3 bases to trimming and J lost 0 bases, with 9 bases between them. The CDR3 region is CASSFGGSSGNTIYF. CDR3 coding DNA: TGTGCCAGCAGTTTTGGGGGGAGCTCTGGAAACACCATATATTTT.

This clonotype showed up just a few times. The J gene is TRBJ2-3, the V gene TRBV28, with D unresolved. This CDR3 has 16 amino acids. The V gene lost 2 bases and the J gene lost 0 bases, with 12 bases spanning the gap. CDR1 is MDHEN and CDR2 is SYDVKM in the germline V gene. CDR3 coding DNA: TGTGCCAGCAGTTTAGCCCAGTCCCCTAGCACAGATACGCAGTATTTT. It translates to CASSLAQSPSTDTQYF.

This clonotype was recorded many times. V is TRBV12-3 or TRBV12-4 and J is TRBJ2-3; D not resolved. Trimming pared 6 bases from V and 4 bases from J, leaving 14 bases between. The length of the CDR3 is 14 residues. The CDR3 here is CASSYRGGPDTQYF. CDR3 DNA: TGTGCCAGCAGCTATCGAGGTGGCCCAGATACGCAGTATTTT.

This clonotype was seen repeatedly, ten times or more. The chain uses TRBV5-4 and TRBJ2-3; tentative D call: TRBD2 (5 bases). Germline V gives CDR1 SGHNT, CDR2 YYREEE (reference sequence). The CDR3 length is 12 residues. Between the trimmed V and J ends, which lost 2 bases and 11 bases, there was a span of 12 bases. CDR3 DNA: TGTGCCAGCAGCTTCTCGGGGTTGGGGCAGTATTTT. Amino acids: CASSFSGLGQYF.

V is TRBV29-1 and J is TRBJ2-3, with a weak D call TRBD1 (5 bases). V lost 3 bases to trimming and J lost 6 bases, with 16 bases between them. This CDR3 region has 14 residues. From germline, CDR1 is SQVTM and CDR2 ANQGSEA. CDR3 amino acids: CSVDGALVGDTQYF. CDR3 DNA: TGCAGCGTTGATGGGGCGCTTGTGGGGGATACGCAGTATTTT.

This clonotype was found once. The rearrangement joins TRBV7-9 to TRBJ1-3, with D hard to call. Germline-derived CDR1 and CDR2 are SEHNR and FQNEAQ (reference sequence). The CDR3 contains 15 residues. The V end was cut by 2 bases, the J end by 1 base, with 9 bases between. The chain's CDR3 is CASSLSQTSGNTIYF. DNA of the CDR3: TGTGCCAGCAGCTTAAGCCAGACATCTGGAAACACCATATATTTT.

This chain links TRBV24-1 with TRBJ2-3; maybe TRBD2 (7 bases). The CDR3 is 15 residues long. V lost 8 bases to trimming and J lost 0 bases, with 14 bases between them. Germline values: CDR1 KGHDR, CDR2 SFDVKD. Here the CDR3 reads CATTKGGSSTDTQYF. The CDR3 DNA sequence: TGTGCCACCACAAAGGGGGGGTCGAGCACAGATACGCAGTATTTT.

The CDR3 reads CASSLEGTSGSFYNEQFF. As DNA, the CDR3 is TGTGCCAGCAGCTTAGAAGGGACTAGCGGGAGTTTCTACAATGAGCAGTTCTTC. This chain uses TRBV11-3 with TRBJ2-1; TRBD2 matches 14 bases. V dropped 0 bases and J dropped 3; count of bases not matched to a gene: 4. The CDR3 is 18 amino acids. Germline CDR1 reads SGHNT; CDR2 reads YENEEA.

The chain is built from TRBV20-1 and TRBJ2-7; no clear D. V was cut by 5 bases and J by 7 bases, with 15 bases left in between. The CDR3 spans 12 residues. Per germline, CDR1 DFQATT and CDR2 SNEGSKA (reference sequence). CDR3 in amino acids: CSAPSPGGEQYF. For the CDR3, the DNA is TGCAGTGCTCCCTCCCCCGGCGGAGAGCAGTACTTC.

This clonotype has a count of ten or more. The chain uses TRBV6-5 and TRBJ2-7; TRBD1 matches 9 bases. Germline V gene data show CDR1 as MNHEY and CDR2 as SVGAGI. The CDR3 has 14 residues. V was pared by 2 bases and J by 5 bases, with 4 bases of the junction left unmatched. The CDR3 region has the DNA TGTGCCAGCAGTTACACGGGACAGGGAAACGAGCAGTACTTC. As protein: CASSYTGQGNEQYF.

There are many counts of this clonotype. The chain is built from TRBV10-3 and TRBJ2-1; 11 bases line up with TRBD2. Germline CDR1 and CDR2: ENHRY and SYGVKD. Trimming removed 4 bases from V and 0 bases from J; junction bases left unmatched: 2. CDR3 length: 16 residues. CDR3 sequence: CAISGGTSGSYNEQFF. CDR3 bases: TGTGCCATCAGTGGAGGGACTAGCGGCTCCTACAATGAGCAGTTCTTC.

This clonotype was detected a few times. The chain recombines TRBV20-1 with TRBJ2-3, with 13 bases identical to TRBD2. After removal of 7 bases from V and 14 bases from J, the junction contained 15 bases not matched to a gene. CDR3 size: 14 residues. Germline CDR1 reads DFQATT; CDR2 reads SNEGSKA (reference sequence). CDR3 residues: CSVSPGTSGIVRYF. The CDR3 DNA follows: TGCAGTGTTTCACCCGGGACTAGCGGGATAGTTCGGTATTTT.

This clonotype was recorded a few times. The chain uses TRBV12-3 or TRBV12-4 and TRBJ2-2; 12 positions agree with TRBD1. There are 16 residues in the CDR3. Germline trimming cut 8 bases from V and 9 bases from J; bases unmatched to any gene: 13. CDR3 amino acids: CASQATLGQGARELFF. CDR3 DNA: TGTGCCAGCCAAGCTACTCTGGGACAGGGGGCCCGGGAGCTGTTTTTT.

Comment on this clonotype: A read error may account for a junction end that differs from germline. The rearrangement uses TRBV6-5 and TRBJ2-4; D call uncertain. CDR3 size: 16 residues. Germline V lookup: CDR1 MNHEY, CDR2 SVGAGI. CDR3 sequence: CASSPREVVAKDIQYF. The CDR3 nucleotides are TGTGCCAGCAGCCCGCGCGAGGTAGTAGCCAAAGACATTCAGTACTTC.

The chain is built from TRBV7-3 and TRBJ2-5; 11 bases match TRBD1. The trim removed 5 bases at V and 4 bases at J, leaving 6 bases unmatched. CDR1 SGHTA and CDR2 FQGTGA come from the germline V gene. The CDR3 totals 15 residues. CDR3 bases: TGTGCCAGCAGCCGAGGGACAGGGGGGAGAGAGACCCAGTACTTC. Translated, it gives CASSRGTGGRETQYF.

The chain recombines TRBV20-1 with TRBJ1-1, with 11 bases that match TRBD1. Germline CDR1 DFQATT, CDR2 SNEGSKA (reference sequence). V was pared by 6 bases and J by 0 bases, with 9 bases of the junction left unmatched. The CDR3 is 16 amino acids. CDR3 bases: TGCAGTGCCGTGGACAGGGGGCCAAAAATGAACACTGAAGCTTTCTTT. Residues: CSAVDRGPKMNTEAFF.